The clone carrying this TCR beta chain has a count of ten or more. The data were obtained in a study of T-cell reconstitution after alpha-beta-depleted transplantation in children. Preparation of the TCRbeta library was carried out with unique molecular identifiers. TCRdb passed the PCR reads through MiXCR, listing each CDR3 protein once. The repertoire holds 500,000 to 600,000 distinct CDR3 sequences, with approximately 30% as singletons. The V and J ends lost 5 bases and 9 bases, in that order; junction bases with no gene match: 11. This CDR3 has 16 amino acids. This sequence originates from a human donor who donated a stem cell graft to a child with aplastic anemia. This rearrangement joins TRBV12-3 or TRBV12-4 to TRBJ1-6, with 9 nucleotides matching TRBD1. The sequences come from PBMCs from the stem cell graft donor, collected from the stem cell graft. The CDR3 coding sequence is TGTGCCAGCAGTGGCCGCGGGACAGGGAGTGGTTCACCCCTCCACTTT. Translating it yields CASSGRGTGSGSPLHF.